The clone carrying this T cell receptor (beta chain) was detected only a few times. Its antigen is not known. The ends were cut back, 6 bases at V and 8 bases at J, with 20 bases in the middle. CDR3 length: 15 amino acids. The germline V gene encodes CDR1 MNHEY and CDR2 SVGAGI. Produced via immunoSEQ multiplex PCR; TCRdb's table is partial and in-frame only. Of around 430,000 clones listed, roughly 80% are singletons. The data derive from a study of shared clonotypes between healthy human individuals. Study-level points and caveats: Apart from blood, nothing was sampled; tissue repertoires likely differ.

The TCR comes from a middle-aged woman in good health. Some clones in this sample may be carry-over from other donors' samples. The V gene is TRBV6-5, the J gene TRBJ1-3, with D maybe TRBD1 (5 bases). Sequencing was done on a sample of PBMCs. The CDR3 region has the DNA TGTGCCAGCAGCCGAGCCCTGGGGCTGGTGGACACCATATATTTT. Its protein product is CASSRALGLVDTIYF.